The present entry profiles one T cell receptor beta chain with its context. The antigen remains unidentified. The CDR3 consists of 12 residues. V was trimmed by 2 bases and J by 7 bases, leaving 7 bases between them. CDR1 and CDR2 (germline): SGHTS, YDEGEE. These data originate in a study of CD8 T cells in ankylosing spondylitis. Points from the study as a whole: A motif in TCR beta, a set of eight highly homologous variants, appeared characteristic of ankylosing spondylitis blood. Disease-linked clones reportedly concentrated significantly in matched ankylosing spondylitis synovial fluid. Disease-linked clones had a CD8+ phenotype and relatively low frequency in peripheral blood.

Libraries of TCR beta came from quantitative 5'-RACE with molecular barcodes. TCRdb redid the calling of the 5' RACE reads with MiXCR, one entry per CDR3 protein. The profile shows roughly 470,000 distinct CDR3 sequences, around 26% of them singletons. The source of this sequence is a male donor with ankylosing spondylitis. The specimen was blood, either unsorted or a sorted T cell fraction (not recorded which). The J gene is TRBJ1-5, the V gene TRBV5-8; D is unresolved. The CDR3 bases are TGTGCCAGCAGCTTAATGAGACAGCCCCAGCATTTT. Translating gives CASSLMRQPQHF. Drawing the rest from reference TRBV5-8 and TRBJ1-5, the complete variable domain is EAGVTQSPTHLIKTRGQQATLRCSPISGHTSVYWYQQALGLGLQFLLWYDEGEERNRGNFPPRFSGRQFPNYSSELNVNALELEDSALYLCASSLMRQPQHFGDGTRLSIL.